The clone carrying this T cell receptor beta chain has ten or more counts. The germline CDR1 and CDR2 sequences are DFQATT and SNEGSKA (reference sequence). Deletions cut 5 bases from V and 0 bases from J, with 14 bases between. CDR3 size: 15 residues. This record belongs to a study of T-cell memory formation after mild COVID-19. Study-level information: Clusters of TCRs were largely donor specific.

TCRdb redid the calling of the 5' RACE reads with MiXCR, one entry per CDR3 protein. The sample records about 140,000 distinct CDR3 sequences, under 7% being singletons. The specimen was PBMCs or a T cell subset sorted from them (not recorded which). The chain employs TRBV20-1 and TRBJ2-1; D possibly matches TRBD1 or TRBD2 (5 bases each). This sequence originates from an adult woman who had mild COVID-19 (a few samples of this study predate the infection). Cell type and time point are not known. The CDR3 here is CSAGSGTHSYNEQFF. The DNA for the CDR3 is TGCAGTGCTGGATCCGGGACCCACTCCTACAATGAGCAGTTCTTC.